Presented here are 32 T cell receptor beta chains from one specimen sequenced in a study of cytomegalovirus exposure and HLA in healthy donors. PCR used 60 Vbeta primers and 13 Jbeta primers. Sequenced by immunoSEQ multiplex PCR; TCRdb stores in-frame clones only, minus some. The sample lists 120,000 to 150,000 clones; over 60% were seen once. Material for sequencing was PBMCs. These receptors were obtained from a woman between 50 and 59 years old in good health and CMV-seronegative.

The chain combines TRBV5-1 with TRBJ2-7; TRBD2 agrees at 8 bases. Germline-derived CDR1 and CDR2 are SGHRS and YFSETQ. This CDR3 comprises 13 residues. J lost 7 bases, V lost 0 bases, and 3 bases had no gene match. DNA for the CDR3: TGCGCCAGCAGCTTGGGGACTAGCCGAGAGCAGTACTTC. Protein sequence: CASSLGTSREQYF.

The genes are TRBV9 and TRBJ2-1, with 9 bases lining up with TRBD1. The CDR3 runs 13 residues. The V gene's germline CDR1 is SGDLS and CDR2 YYNGEE. The trim removed 0 bases at V and 10 bases at J, leaving 2 bases unmatched. CDR3: CASSVEGQGEQFF. The CDR3 DNA is TGTGCCAGCAGCGTAGAGGGACAGGGAGAGCAGTTCTTC.

V usage is TRBV6-1 and J usage is TRBJ2-5; TRBD2 matches 10 bases. Germline V gene lookup returns CDR1 MNHNS and CDR2 SASEGT. After removal of 1 base from V and 5 bases from J, the junction contained 4 bases not matched to a gene. This CDR3 spans 15 amino acids. CDR3 sequence (DNA): TGTGCCAGCAGTGAAGTAGCGGGGGGCTTTGAGACCCAGTACTTC. This sequence encodes CASSEVAGGFETQYF.

The chain has TRBV6-6 and TRBJ1-2; 7 bases match TRBD1. Germline assignment: CDR1 MNHNY and CDR2 SVGAGI (reference sequence). CDR3 size: 12 residues. V shed 4 bases and J 8 bases; nucleotides not matched to a gene: 4. In DNA form, the CDR3 reads TGTGCCAGCAGTTCAACAGGGGAGGGCTACACCTTC. It translates to CASSSTGEGYTF.

This clone was seen once. The V and J genes are TRBV29-1 and TRBJ1-4; D is possibly TRBD1 (5 bases). The V gene's germline CDR1 is SQVTM and CDR2 ANQGSEA. This CDR3 is 15 amino acids long. The germline V and J ends were trimmed by 4 bases and 0 bases, with 12 bases remaining between them. CDR3 sequence (DNA): TGCAGCGTTGCGGTTGGGGCAGCAACTAATGAAAAACTGTTTTTT. Translated, it gives CSVAVGAATNEKLFF.

The rearrangement uses TRBV7-9 and TRBJ2-1; 9 bases match TRBD2. CDR3 length equals 17 residues. V dropped 2 bases and J dropped 1; count of bases not matched to a gene: 6. Germline V gene sequence: CDR1 SEHNR, CDR2 FQNEAQ (reference sequence). The chain's CDR3 is CASSLLDSGGSYNEQFF. CDR3 coding DNA: TGTGCCAGCAGCTTATTGGATAGCGGGGGATCCTACAATGAGCAGTTCTTC.

V and J are TRBV5-1 and TRBJ2-2, with D possibly being TRBD1 (6 bases). This CDR3 region has 16 residues. In germline, CDR1 is SGHRS, CDR2 YFSETQ. V was trimmed by 7 bases and J by 2 bases, leaving 18 bases between them. The DNA of the CDR3 is TGCGCCAGCCATACGACGGGACACCTAAACACCGGGGAGCTGTTTTTT. This translates into CASHTTGHLNTGELFF.

V usage is TRBV6-1 and J usage is TRBJ1-1, with TRBD1 matching 7 bases. This CDR3 region has 17 residues. V lost 3 bases, J lost 8 bases, and 18 bases stayed unmatched. CDR1 is MNHNS, CDR2 SASEGT, per germline. CDR3 bases: TGTGCCAGCAGTGATCTTCGAGTGAGGGGGCGAATTGGAGAAGCTTTCTTT. Amino acid sequence: CASSDLRVRGRIGEAFF.

This clone was recorded a few times. The chain recombines TRBV7-8 with TRBJ1-1; 11 bases are a match to TRBD1. This CDR3 region has 13 residues. Germline assignment: CDR1 SGHVS and CDR2 FQNEAQ. Trimming took 4 bases from V and 6 from J; bases not matched to a gene: 1. The CDR3 nucleotides are TGTGCCAGCAGCTGGGGACAGGGGGCTGAAGCTTTCTTT. Translating gives CASSWGQGAEAFF.

The chain combines TRBV7-3 with TRBJ2-1; 9 bases fit TRBD1. The length of the CDR3 is 15 residues. Germline V gene sequence: CDR1 SGHTA, CDR2 FQGTGA. The V gene end was trimmed by 3 bases and the J gene end by 5 bases; junction bases not matched to a gene: 5. The CDR3 loop is CASSFTGGFDNEQFF. The CDR3 DNA reads as TGTGCCAGCAGCTTCACAGGGGGCTTCGACAATGAGCAGTTCTTC.

V usage is TRBV6-5 and J usage is TRBJ1-2; no clear D. V lost 6 bases and J 4 bases, leaving 15 bases between the germline ends. The CDR3 has 14 amino acids. Germline V CDR1 and CDR2: MNHEY, SVGAGI. The DNA for the CDR3 is TGTGCCAGCAGAAGGTCCCGAGAGGGCTATGGCTACACCTTC. Its translation: CASRRSREGYGYTF.

V gene TRBV4-2 combines with J gene TRBJ2-2, with a weak D call TRBD1 (5 bases). The CDR3 extends over 15 amino acids. The germline V gene encodes CDR1 LGHNA and CDR2 YNFKEQ. The V and J ends lost 0 bases and 7 bases respectively, with 12 bases between them. The DNA for the CDR3 is TGTGCCAGCAGCCAAGAACAGGCAGGTGGCGGGGAGCTGTTTTTT. Translated: CASSQEQAGGGELFF.

The chain couples TRBV19 to TRBJ1-6; D not certain. Germline V gene data show CDR1 as LNHDA and CDR2 as SQIVND (reference sequence). Trimming left V 6 bases short and J 4 bases short, with 13 bases between. The CDR3 runs 15 residues. In DNA, the CDR3 is TGTGCCAGTAGAAGAGAGGCAGATTATAATTCACCCCTCCACTTT. Protein sequence: CASRREADYNSPLHF.

The chain carries TRBV9 and TRBJ2-7; 8 bases fit TRBD2. Germline V gene sequence: CDR1 SGDLS, CDR2 YYNGEE. V was clipped by 0 bases and J by 5 bases; unmatched bases: 4. The CDR3 length is 14 residues. CDR3 in amino acids: CASSVEISGDEQYF. The CDR3 nucleotides are TGTGCCAGCAGCGTAGAGATTAGCGGGGACGAGCAGTACTTC.

This clone was recorded a few times. The chain links TRBV4-3 to TRBJ1-5, with D unclear. This CDR3 contains 14 residues. V was pared by 1 base and J by 5 bases, with 9 bases between. CDR1 LGHNA and CDR2 YSLEER come from the germline V gene. CDR3 loop: CASSQGWSDQPQHF. The CDR3 region has the DNA TGCGCCAGCAGCCAAGGTTGGTCGGATCAGCCCCAGCATTTT.

This clone was detected only a few times. The chain uses TRBV5-1 and TRBJ2-3; D is ambiguous. CDR1 and CDR2 (germline): SGHRS, YFSETQ. Trimming pared 0 bases from V and 0 bases from J, leaving 8 bases between. The CDR3 runs 15 residues. The CDR3 DNA reads as TGCGCCAGCAGCTTGGGCCAGACTAGCACAGATACGCAGTATTTT. Its translation: CASSLGQTSTDTQYF. Full variable domain (rest looked up from reference TRBV5-1 and TRBJ2-3): KAGVTQTPRYLIKTRGQQVTLSCSPISGHRSVSWYQQTPGQGLQFLFEYFSETQRNKGNFPGRFSGRQFSNSRSEMNVSTLELGDSALYLCASSLGQTSTDTQYFGPGTRLTVL.

This clone has just a few counts. The chain links TRBV4-1 to TRBJ2-1; the match to TRBD2 covers 9 bases. This CDR3 contains 18 residues. V was pared by 3 bases and J by 0 bases, with 9 bases of the junction left unmatched. Germline V CDR1 and CDR2: MGHRA, YSYEKL. The CDR3 DNA follows: TGCGCCAGCAGCCAGGGACTAGCCCGAACCCTCTCCTACAATGAGCAGTTCTTC. Its protein is CASSQGLARTLSYNEQFF.

This clone was counted a single time. The rearrangement joins TRBV6-5 to TRBJ2-5; 7 bases line up with TRBD2. The J segment lost 0 bases and the V segment lost 8 bases, leaving 3 bases of the junction unmatched. Looked up from germline, CDR1 is MNHEY and CDR2 is SVGAGI. This CDR3 is built from 13 residues. The CDR3 DNA reads TGTGCCAGCGGTGGGGGGGACCAAGAGACCCAGTACTTC. This translates into CASGGGDQETQYF.

The chain joins TRBV23-1 to TRBJ2-1; D gene uncertain. TRBV23-1 is reported as an ORF; its role is uncertain. Trimming cost V 3 bases and J 4 bases, with 13 bases left between them. This CDR3 region has 15 residues. The CDR3: CASSHWQIFYNEQFF. CDR3 nucleotide sequence: TGCGCCAGCAGTCACTGGCAGATATTTTACAATGAGCAGTTCTTC.

About this clone itself: At one boundary the junction diverges from the germline segment, which might be a read error. The chain joins TRBV7-7 to TRBJ2-3, with 10 bases aligning to TRBD2. Germline CDR1 is SSHAT and CDR2 is FNYEAQ (reference sequence). The CDR3 sequence is 15 residues long. The CDR3 protein is CASSVGTSVTDTQYF. The DNA for the CDR3 is TGTGCTAGCAGCGTAGGGACTAGCGTGACAGATACGCAGTATTTT.

This chain joins TRBV5-1 and TRBJ1-5; tentatively, D is TRBD1 (6 bases). The germline V gene encodes CDR1 SGHRS and CDR2 YFSETQ. V lost 0 bases and J 0 bases, leaving 10 bases between the germline ends. The CDR3 extends over 16 amino acids. CDR3 in amino acids: CASSLEPGASNQPQHF. The CDR3 nucleotides read TGCGCCAGCAGCTTGGAACCAGGGGCTAGCAATCAGCCCCAGCATTTT. The full variable domain, with the rest looked up from reference TRBV5-1 and TRBJ1-5, is KAGVTQTPRYLIKTRGQQVTLSCSPISGHRSVSWYQQTPGQGLQFLFEYFSETQRNKGNFPGRFSGRQFSNSRSEMNVSTLELGDSALYLCASSLEPGASNQPQHFGDGTRLSIL.

Turning to this clone: The CDR3 does not close with the conserved phenylalanine or tryptophan, likely indicating a read error. The chain recombines TRBV18 with TRBJ1-6; D might be TRBD1 (6 bases). The CDR3 has 15 residues. The V end lost 6 bases, the J end lost 4 bases, and 13 bases lay between the germline ends. Germline assignment: CDR1 KGHSH and CDR2 LQKENI. The CDR3 loop is CASSPGGQYNSPLHS. The CDR3 coding sequence is TGTGCCAGCTCCCCCGGAGGACAGTATAATTCACCCCTCCACTCT.

Only a few counts were recorded for this clone. J is TRBJ1-2 and V is TRBV5-1, with TRBD1 matching 8 bases. V dropped 4 bases and J dropped 4; count of bases not matched to a gene: 9. Germline loops: CDR1 SGHRS, CDR2 YFSETQ. The CDR3 length is 15 residues. Here the CDR3 reads CASSPETGAPYGYTF. The CDR3 DNA sequence: TGCGCCAGCAGCCCCGAGACAGGGGCTCCCTATGGCTACACCTTC.

The DNA of the CDR3 is TGCGCCAGCAGCTACAGGGGTGCGAACACTGAAGCTTTCTTT. This codes for CASSYRGANTEAFF. This sequence joins TRBV5-1 and TRBJ1-1, with 7 nucleotides matching TRBD1. Germline V gene lookup returns CDR1 SGHRS and CDR2 YFSETQ. J lost 1 base, V lost 3 bases, and 3 bases had no gene match. CDR3 length equals 14 residues.

This clone has a handful of counts. The genes are TRBV5-6 and TRBJ1-3; D is unresolved. Germline V lookup: CDR1 SGHDT, CDR2 YYEEEE. The CDR3 has 15 residues. Trimming pared 4 bases from V and 0 bases from J, leaving 11 bases between. CDR3: CASSDPGGSGNTIYF. The CDR3 coding sequence is TGTGCCAGCAGCGACCCGGGAGGCTCTGGAAACACCATATATTTT.

J is TRBJ1-2 and V is TRBV10-1, with D unresolved. This CDR3 comprises 13 residues. Germline V gene sequence: CDR1 WNHNN, CDR2 SYGVQD (reference sequence). The ends were cut back, 7 bases at V and 4 bases at J, with 13 bases in the middle. The CDR3 bases are TGCGCCAGCAAGTCGCGCATCTCCTATGGCTACACCTTC. Protein: CASKSRISYGYTF.

The J gene is TRBJ2-2, the V gene TRBV10-1; D may be TRBD1 (6 bases). Germline V CDR1 and CDR2: WNHNN, SYGVQD (reference sequence). The CDR3 covers 17 residues. Trimming cost V 1 base and J 0 bases, with 12 bases left between them. The CDR3 region is CASSELWDTTNTGELFF. CDR3 coding DNA: TGCGCCAGCAGTGAGTTATGGGACACAACGAACACCGGGGAGCTGTTTTTT.

The gene calls are TRBV11-3 and TRBJ1-5; maybe TRBD1 (5 bases). In germline, CDR1 is SGHNT, CDR2 YENEEA. The CDR3 totals 18 residues. The V gene lost 0 bases and the J gene lost 6 bases, with 21 bases spanning the gap. As DNA, the CDR3 is TGTGCCAGCAGCTTAGATAGGATCGGCAGGGCGAATACTCAGCCCCAGCATTTT. Translation: CASSLDRIGRANTQPQHF.

This rearrangement joins TRBV7-2 to TRBJ1-1; 8 bases align to TRBD1. CDR3 size: 17 residues. Germline CDR1 SGHTA, CDR2 FQGNSA. Trimming cost V 3 bases and J 1 base; bases outside gene matches: 10. CDR3 sequence: CASSLRRRTGPNTEAFF. CDR3 nucleotides: TGTGCCAGCAGCTTGCGCAGGCGGACAGGGCCGAACACTGAAGCTTTCTTT.

The V call is TRBV5-6, the J call TRBJ2-3; TRBD2 aligns across 12 bases. Germline V lookup: CDR1 SGHDT, CDR2 YYEEEE. The CDR3 contains 18 residues. The V gene end was trimmed by 3 bases and the J gene end by 1 base; junction bases not matched to a gene: 9. CDR3 nucleotides: TGTGCCAGCAGCTCCCGTCGACTAGCGGGGGTACGCACAGATACGCAGTATTTT. It yields the protein CASSSRRLAGVRTDTQYF.

This clone has a single count. This chain links TRBV27 with TRBJ2-5; TRBD1 is a possible D gene (6 bases). Trimming cost V 5 bases and J 2 bases, with 15 bases left between them. This CDR3 has 15 amino acids. CDR1 is MNHEY, CDR2 SMNVEV, per germline (reference sequence). The CDR3 is CASSPRTDHQETQYF. The CDR3 DNA reads as TGTGCCAGCAGTCCGAGGACAGATCATCAAGAGACCCAGTACTTC.

This clone appeared a few times. The rearrangement joins TRBV6-1 to TRBJ2-3; D possibly corresponds to TRBD1 (5 bases). Trimming stripped 6 bases from V and 0 bases from J, with 13 bases between. The CDR3 covers 15 residues. In germline, CDR1 is MNHNS, CDR2 SASEGT. The CDR3 DNA sequence: TGTGCCAGCAGCTTGACAGCATCGAGCACAGATACGCAGTATTTT. Translation gives CASSLTASSTDTQYF.